Included here is one T cell receptor beta chain sequence, with context. The sample comes from a study of blood T cell repertoires in COVID-19. Study-level background: COVID-19 samples from acute and convalescent phases originated in the United States, Italy and Spain. From T cells, B-cell-depleted T cells, or PBMCs came the material, which was cDNA or gDNA.

Source study methods: The authors estimated nucleated cell counts from reference gene primer amplification. The method was immunoSEQ multiplex PCR; TCRdb's version includes in-frame clones alone and lacks a portion of them. V and J calls and clone size follow that table, whereas D and trimming were derived from the DNA. The sample includes around 200,000 clones, approximately 92% of them seen just once. CDR1 and CDR2 (germline): LNHDA, SQIVND (reference sequence). V lost 5 bases to trimming and J lost 7 bases; unmatched junction nucleotides: 17. The CDR3 is 17 residues long. This receptor was identified in a woman aged 40 to 49 with acute COVID-19. The rearrangement links TRBV19 to TRBJ1-5, with TRBD1 identical over 7 bases. Sample: PBMCs or T cells enriched from blood (not recorded which). CDR3 DNA: TGTGCCAGTAGTCCCAACCAGGGGGTTTCGAGTGCGCAGCCCCAGCATTTT. The encoded protein is CASSPNQGVSSAQPQHF.